This paragraph reports one TCR beta chain. Antigen: not known. These data are taken from a study of T cell responses to AZD1222 COVID-19 vaccine. About the research overall: Whether given at about 4 or about 12 weeks, second doses were pooled.

Germline trimming cut 6 bases from V and 10 bases from J; bases unmatched to any gene: 11. Germline CDR1 reads MDHEN; CDR2 reads SYDVKM. There are 15 residues in the CDR3. Sequencing used immunoSEQ multiplex PCR; TCRdb keeps in-frame clones, though not all of them. The sample holds some 100,000 clones; just under 90% are singletons and the top ten take roughly 15%. Overall study results and limits: Close to half of all spike-specific TCRs reportedly target regions of the variants that are unmutated. Seropositive status at baseline applied to only a handful of AZD1222 recipients. Increases in Spike-specific TCR breadth and depth were seen after two AZD1222 doses.

The clonotype comes from an adult in good health. The chain uses TRBV28 and TRBJ1-6; TRBD1 matches at 8 bases. Sample: peripheral blood, taken on day 0 of AZD1222 vaccination. CDR3 nucleotides: TGTGCCAGCAGGGTGGACAGGGCGGAACGGTCACCCCTCCACTTT. This gives the protein CASRVDRAERSPLHF. The whole variable domain, remainder taken from reference TRBV28 and TRBJ1-6, is DVKVTQSSRYLVKRTGEKVFLECVQDMDHENMFWYRQDPGLGLRLIYFSYDVKMKEKGDIPEGYSVSREKKERFSLILESASTNQTSMYLCASRVDRAERSPLHFGNGTRLTVT.